Each of the 17 T cell receptor beta chains below was sequenced from the same sample in a study of T cells in tuberculosis. Documented time point: new active TB diagnosis, blood taken before or within 7 days of starting treatment. Using immunoSEQ multiplex PCR, the repertoire was profiled, and TCRdb retains in-frame clones only, with some absent. The table includes around 30,000 clones, more than 85% detected once. This specimen was PBMCs, taken at tuberculosis diagnosis. Receptors originate from an adult with tuberculosis.

The chain carries TRBV9 and TRBJ1-4; D uncertain. Germline CDR1 SGDLS, CDR2 YYNGEE. This CDR3 is 16 amino acids long. The germline V and J ends were trimmed by 1 base and 5 bases, with 15 bases remaining between them. CDR3 sequence (DNA): TGTGCCAGCAGCGTAACCCATGGGGAGGGAAATGAAAAACTGTTTTTT. This gives the protein CASSVTHGEGNEKLFF.

The rearrangement uses TRBV28 and TRBJ2-7; 9 bases are shared with TRBD2. The J segment lost 0 bases and the V segment lost 3 bases, leaving 6 bases of the junction unmatched. This CDR3 has 16 residues. Looked up from germline, CDR1 is MDHEN and CDR2 is SYDVKM. The CDR3 here is CASSFASGVGSYEQYF. The CDR3 coding sequence is TGTGCCAGCAGTTTCGCTAGCGGGGTAGGCTCCTACGAGCAGTACTTC. Drawing the rest from reference TRBV28 and TRBJ2-7, the complete variable domain is DVKVTQSSRYLVKRTGEKVFLECVQDMDHENMFWYRQDPGLGLRLIYFSYDVKMKEKGDIPEGYSVSREKKERFSLILESASTNQTSMYLCASSFASGVGSYEQYFGPGTRLTVT.

Only one count was recorded for this clone. The gene calls are TRBV28 and TRBJ2-2; 9 bases map to TRBD2. CDR1 is MDHEN and CDR2 is SYDVKM in the germline V gene. V lost 3 bases to trimming and J lost 5 bases; unmatched junction nucleotides: 4. CDR3 length: 15 amino acids. In DNA form, the CDR3 reads TGTGCCAGCAGTTTGCGTCTAGCGGGGACCGGGGAGCTGTTTTTT. Its protein is CASSLRLAGTGELFF.

The chain combines TRBV21-1 with TRBJ2-4; TRBD1 reflects the table's D call only, with no check against the DNA. TRBV21-1 is given as a pseudogene. CDR3 length: 14 residues. The CDR3 sequence: CAISGQGSKNIQYF. The CDR3 bases are TGTGCCATCTCGGGACAGGGGTCCAAAAACATTCAGTACTTC.

V and J are TRBV4-2 and TRBJ2-7; tentative D call: TRBD2 (5 bases). The CDR3 covers 14 residues. The V and J ends lost 0 bases and 4 bases respectively, with 10 bases between them. Germline CDR1 reads LGHNA; CDR2 reads YNFKEQ. The CDR3 coding sequence is TGTGCCAGCAGCCAAGATCTGGACTTGTACGAGCAGTACTTC. As protein: CASSQDLDLYEQYF.

The V call is TRBV7-8, the J call TRBJ2-3, with 9 nucleotides matching TRBD2. Losses at the gene ends were 5 bases for V and 0 bases for J; bases not matched to a gene: 6. The germline CDR1 and CDR2 sequences are SGHVS and FQNEAQ. This CDR3 comprises 16 residues. CDR3 loop: CASSALAGASTDTQYF. The CDR3 region has the DNA TGTGCCAGCAGCGCGTTAGCGGGAGCTAGCACAGATACGCAGTATTTT.

The V gene is TRBV9, the J gene TRBJ1-1; D is perhaps TRBD1 (5 bases). Between the trimmed V and J ends, which lost 6 bases and 1 base, there was a span of 10 bases. CDR1 and CDR2 (germline): SGDLS, YYNGEE. The CDR3 spans 13 residues. The CDR3 is CASTAGGNTEAFF. As DNA, the CDR3 is TGTGCCAGCACGGCGGGGGGGAACACTGAAGCTTTCTTT.

Concerning this clone: One junction end does not reproduce the germline sequence, and a read error may be involved. CDR3 DNA: TGTGCCAACAGTGAACAGCGGGGCTCTGGGGCCAACGTCCTGACTTTC. This sequence encodes CANSEQRGSGANVLTF. The chain employs TRBV2 and TRBJ2-6, with 7 bases lining up with TRBD2. From germline, CDR1 is SNHLY and CDR2 FYNNEI. The CDR3 sequence is 16 residues long.

The V call is TRBV29-1, the J call TRBJ2-1; 7 bases line up with TRBD1. From germline, CDR1 is SQVTM and CDR2 ANQGSEA. The ends lost 5 bases at V and 5 bases at J; junction bases unmatched: 6. This CDR3 is built from 13 residues. The CDR3 DNA sequence: TGCAGCGTTCAGACAGGGCATAACAATGAGCAGTTCTTC. This translates into CSVQTGHNNEQFF.

V is TRBV27 and J is TRBJ1-2, with unresolved D. The length of the CDR3 is 12 residues. V shed 6 bases and J shed 5 bases, with 10 bases lying between them. Germline V gene sequence: CDR1 MNHEY, CDR2 SMNVEV (reference sequence). The CDR3 nucleotides read TGTGCCAGCAGCTCAGACTTATATGGCTACACCTTC. Translation gives CASSSDLYGYTF.

This chain joins TRBV11-2 and TRBJ2-3; TRBD1 agrees at 7 bases. After removal of 5 bases from V and 0 bases from J, the junction contained 8 bases not matched to a gene. CDR1 is SGHAT, CDR2 FQNNGV, per germline. The CDR3 is 16 residues long. CDR3 DNA: TGTGCCAGCAGCCATATCTACAGGGGAAGCACAGATACGCAGTATTTT. Translated, it gives CASSHIYRGSTDTQYF.

V gene TRBV2 combines with J gene TRBJ2-1; TRBD1 is a possible D gene (8 bases). Trimming shortened V by 7 bases and J by 4 bases, and 11 bases separated the two germline ends. Per germline, CDR1 SNHLY and CDR2 FYNNEI. The CDR3 contains 13 residues. CDR3: CASKRDRYNEQFF. The CDR3 DNA sequence: TGTGCCAGCAAGCGGGACAGGTACAATGAGCAGTTCTTC.

CDR3 loop: CAWTYSRNEQFF. The CDR3, as DNA: TGTGCCTGGACATACTCTAGGAATGAGCAGTTCTTC. The chain links TRBV30 to TRBJ2-1; the D is unclear. Germline lookup yields CDR1 GTSNPN and CDR2 SVGIG (reference sequence). V dropped 4 bases and J dropped 7 bases, with 11 bases sitting between them. This CDR3 is built from 12 residues.

This chain uses TRBV30 with TRBJ1-5, with a weak D call TRBD1 (5 bases). CDR3 length equals 14 residues. Trimming cost V 5 bases and J 9 bases, with 20 bases left between them. Germline V lookup: CDR1 GTSNPN, CDR2 SVGIG (reference sequence). The CDR3 loop reads CAWSPGFSQWPQHF. The CDR3 DNA sequence: TGTGCCTGGTCCCCAGGGTTTTCCCAGTGGCCCCAGCATTTT.

The CDR3 coding sequence is TGTGCCAGCAGCGTGGAAGCGGGATCCTACGAGCAGTACTTC. It translates to CASSVEAGSYEQYF. V usage is TRBV9 and J usage is TRBJ2-7; the match to TRBD2 covers 7 bases. Trimming cost V 2 bases and J 1 base; bases outside gene matches: 3. Germline CDR1 is SGDLS and CDR2 is YYNGEE. The CDR3 consists of 14 residues.

The V and J genes are TRBV6-1 and TRBJ2-2; no firm D call. CDR3 length equals 14 residues. V lost 4 bases to trimming and J lost 0 bases, with 6 bases between them. The germline V gene has CDR1 MNHNS and CDR2 SASEGT. The CDR3 nucleotides read TGTGCCAGCAGTGGGGCTTCGAACACCGGGGAGCTGTTTTTT. As protein: CASSGASNTGELFF.

The chain uses TRBV6-5 and TRBJ2-1; 8 bases are shared with TRBD2. Losses at the gene ends were 9 bases for V and 3 bases for J; bases not matched to a gene: 4. Per the germline V gene, CDR1 is MNHEY and CDR2 is SVGAGI. The CDR3 covers 13 residues. DNA of the CDR3: TGTGCCAGTCGTACTAGCGGCTACAATGAGCAGTTCTTC. This codes for CASRTSGYNEQFF.